The entry that follows covers one TCR beta chain sequence. The sample comes from a study of CD8 T cells in ankylosing spondylitis. V gave up 7 bases and J gave up 2 bases; unmatched junction bases: 3. Per germline, CDR1 SQVTM and CDR2 ANQGSEA. CDR3 length: 13 residues. It was by quantitative 5'-RACE with molecular barcodes that TCR beta libraries were made. TCRdb re-analysed the 5' RACE reads in MiXCR, keeping a single row per CDR3 protein. The sample carries around 300,000 distinct CDR3 sequences, more than 9% recorded once. The specimen sequenced was blood, either unsorted or a sorted T cell fraction (not recorded which). The clonotype comes from a female donor with ankylosing spondylitis or in good health (not recorded which). The rearrangement joins TRBV29-1 to TRBJ2-3, with 10 positions matching TRBD2. CDR3 nucleotide sequence: TGCAGCGGTAGCGGGGGGATCACAGATACGCAGTATTTT. Its protein product is CSGSGGITDTQYF.